This is a list of T cell receptor beta chains from one sample in a study of blood T cell repertoires in COVID-19. TCRdb keeps only in-frame clones here, not all; method: immunoSEQ multiplex PCR. This table holds 100,000 to 150,000 clones, around 89% found once. The sample comprised peripheral blood. Every receptor here comes from a middle-aged man with active or convalescent COVID-19. Each CDR3 is given with its conserved first and last residue. The D gene is left open where the match is weak. For some rows the clone size is stated as once, few or many, or as a class when expanded; others skip it.

TRBV4-2,.,TRBJ2-3,TRBD2,CASSQVASGGGTDTQYF,TGTGCCAGCAGCCAAGTCGCTAGCGGGGGGGGAACAGATACGCAGTATTTT
TRBV5-4,.,TRBJ1-2,TRBD1,CASSRSTGTVSRVTILSTF,TGTGCCAGCAGCCGTTCGACGGGGACAGTATCCCGGGTGACTATTTTATCCACCTTC
TRBV2,.,TRBJ1-2,.,CASTLARAAYGYTF,TGTGCCAGCACCCTGGCCAGGGCGGCCTATGGCTACACCTTC
TRBV19,.,TRBJ2-7,TRBD1,CASSIYPGGEQYF,TGTGCCAGTAGTATTTACCCAGGGGGCGAGCAGTACTTC
TRBV4-2,.,TRBJ2-3,TRBD1,CASSQDDFRDRSTDTQYF,TGTGCCAGCAGCCAAGATGATTTCCGGGACAGAAGCACAGATACGCAGTATTTT
TRBV28,.,TRBJ1-6,.,CASSGPGLILYNSPLHF,TGTGCCAGCAGTGGGCCAGGCCTTATCCTCTATAATTCACCCCTCCACTTT
TRBV6-1,once,TRBJ2-3,.,CASREIPARESTDTQYF,TGTGCCAGCAGAGAAATCCCCGCGCGCGAGAGCACAGATACGCAGTATTTT
TRBV12-3/TRBV12-4,.,TRBJ1-1,TRBD1,CASRGTANTEAFF,TGTGCCAGCAGGGGGACAGCGAACACTGAAGCTTTCTTT
TRBV24-1,.,TRBJ2-5,TRBD1,CATSSTGGLETQYF,TGTGCCACCAGTTCCACAGGGGGCTTGGAGACCCAGTACTTC
TRBV24-1,.,TRBJ2-2,.,CATSNRDSAGELFF,TGTGCCACCAGCAACAGGGATTCGGCCGGGGAGCTGTTTTTT
TRBV19,once,TRBJ1-5,.,CASSNPARGANQPQHF,TGTGCCAGTAGTAATCCGGCTCGCGGCGCCAATCAGCCCCAGCATTTT
TRBV5-8,.,TRBJ1-6,.,CASSQRAGILNSPLHF,TGTGCCAGCAGTCAAAGGGCGGGCATACTTAATTCACCCCTCCACTTT
TRBV10-3,once,TRBJ2-5,TRBD2,CAISSGLAGSETQYF,TGTGCCATCAGTTCCGGACTAGCGGGATCAGAGACCCAGTACTTC
TRBV7-8,.,TRBJ1-5,.,CASSLESGINQPQHF,TGTGCCAGCAGCTTAGAATCAGGTATTAATCAGCCCCAGCATTTT
TRBV9,.,TRBJ2-6,TRBD1,CASSDPGQGPQSSWANVLTF,TGTGCCAGCAGCGACCCGGGACAGGGTCCACAATCCTCCTGGGCCAACGTCCTGACTTTC
TRBV7-6,.,TRBJ2-6,.,CASSLDQGSSSGANVLTF,TGTGCCAGCAGCTTAGACCAGGGCTCTAGCTCTGGGGCCAACGTCCTGACTTTC
TRBV10-3,.,TRBJ1-3,.,CAIMGGAGNTIYF,TGTGCCATCATGGGAGGGGCTGGAAACACCATATATTTT
TRBV25-1,.,TRBJ1-1,.,CASRLYVNTEAFF,TGTGCCAGCAGGTTATATGTGAACACTGAAGCTTTCTTT
TRBV5-5,.,TRBJ1-2,.,CASTLGLINYGYTF,TGTGCCAGCACCTTGGGGCTGATTAACTATGGCTACACCTTC
TRBV6-5,.,TRBJ2-1,TRBD2,CASSRLAGGDEQFF,TGTGCCAGCAGTCGACTAGCGGGAGGTGATGAGCAGTTCTTC
TRBV19,.,TRBJ1-2,.,CASSVTGTSSGYTF,TGTGCCAGTAGTGTCACCGGGACAAGTAGTGGCTACACCTTC
TRBV9,.,TRBJ1-4,TRBD1,CASSVLDRGITNEKLFF,TGTGCCAGCAGCGTACTGGACAGGGGGATAACTAATGAAAAACTGTTTTTT
TRBV5-1,.,TRBJ1-3,TRBD1,CASSAMDRVTGNTIYF,TGCGCCAGCAGCGCAATGGACAGGGTGACAGGAAACACCATATATTTT
TRBV6-4,.,TRBJ2-4,TRBD1,CASSDFQGAMGWNIQYF,TGTGCCAGCAGTGACTTCCAGGGGGCAATGGGGTGGAACATTCAGTACTTC
TRBV3-1/TRBV3-2,.,TRBJ2-3,TRBD2,CASSQAGGGTDTQYF,TGTGCCAGCAGCCAGGCGGGGGGGGGCACAGATACGCAGTATTTT
TRBV2,.,TRBJ1-4,.,CASSEGLMAGEKLFF,TGTGCCAGCAGTGAAGGCCTGATGGCGGGGGAAAAACTGTTTTTT
TRBV29-1,.,TRBJ1-1,.,CSVVAQASVMNTEAFF,TGCAGCGTTGTGGCCCAAGCTAGTGTTATGAACACTGAAGCTTTCTTT
TRBV5-1,.,TRBJ1-2,TRBD1,CASRLQFRDRAGYGYTF,TGCGCCAGCAGATTGCAATTCCGGGACAGGGCGGGGTATGGCTACACCTTC
TRBV29-1,few,TRBJ2-3,.,CSVVPGMTDTQYF,TGCAGCGTTGTACCGGGAATGACAGATACGCAGTATTTT
TRBV4-3,.,TRBJ2-1,.,CASSQVMGGHRNEQFF,TGCGCCAGCAGCCAAGTTATGGGGGGGCATCGGAATGAGCAGTTCTTC